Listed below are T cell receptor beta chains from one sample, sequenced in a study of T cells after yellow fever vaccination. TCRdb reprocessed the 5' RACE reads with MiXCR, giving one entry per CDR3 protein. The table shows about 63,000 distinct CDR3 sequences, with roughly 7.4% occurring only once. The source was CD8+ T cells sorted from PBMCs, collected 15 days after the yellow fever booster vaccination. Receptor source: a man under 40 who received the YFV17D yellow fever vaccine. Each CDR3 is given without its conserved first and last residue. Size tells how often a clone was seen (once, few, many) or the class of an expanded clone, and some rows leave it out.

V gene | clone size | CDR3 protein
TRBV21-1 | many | ASKGDGRKETQY
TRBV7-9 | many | ASSLGDQPQH
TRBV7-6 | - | ASRSTPTGANVLT
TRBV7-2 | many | ASSLGLGWEQY
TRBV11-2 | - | ASSLESRDPQETQY
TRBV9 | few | ASSPFGETQY
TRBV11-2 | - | ASEQGANEQY
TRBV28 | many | ASSLAGGEDEQY
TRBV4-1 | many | ASSARDDSSYEQY
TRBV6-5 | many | ASSSTGTWGNEQF
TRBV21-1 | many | ASSSRWLLRRSSYNEQF
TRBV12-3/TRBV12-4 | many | ASSLGSHEQY
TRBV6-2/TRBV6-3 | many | ASSPTSGSADEQY
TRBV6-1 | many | ASNAGTLGYEQY
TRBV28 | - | ASSFLGQGPEAF
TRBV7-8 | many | ASIGSGYLTDTQY
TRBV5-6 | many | ASSFGQGLHNEQF
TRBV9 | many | ASSSSGGEQY
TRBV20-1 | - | SARERVTGGKGEKLF
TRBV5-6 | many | ASFYRLRKNNEQF
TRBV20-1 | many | SARDREDYNEQF
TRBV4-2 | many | ASSQDLDEQY
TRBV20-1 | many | SVVPGLGYNEQF
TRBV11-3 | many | ASSPRTGTGEETQY
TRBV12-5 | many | ASVRAGRPGELF
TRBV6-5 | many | ASSYSSSDTQY
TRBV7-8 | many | ASVPPDTDTQY
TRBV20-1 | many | SARDLAGASYNEQF
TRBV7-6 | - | ASSQGQGASGANVLT
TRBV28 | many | ASSYTIGDPNAGELF
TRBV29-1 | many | SGTAGVPGTGELF
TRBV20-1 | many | SARGREFNIQY
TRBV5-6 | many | ASNSADSYEQY
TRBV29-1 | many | SVEGRQTPEANTGELF
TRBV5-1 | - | ASSSTRYNEQF
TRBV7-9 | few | ASSLGFEVPYNEQF
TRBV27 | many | ASSSPNTGPEAF
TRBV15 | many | ATSRMGTDNEKLF
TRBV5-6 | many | ASSSRVPPEEY
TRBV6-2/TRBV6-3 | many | ASSPTSPYEQY
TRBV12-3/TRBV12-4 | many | ASSLPGGPEETQY
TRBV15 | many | ATSRDGEGTGELF
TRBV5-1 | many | ASKKLGTATYEQY
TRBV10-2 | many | ASSESRAGRVEQY
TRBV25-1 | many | ASSEFYEQY
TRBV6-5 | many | ASSTQTGELF
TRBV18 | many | ATSGEGGSYNEQF
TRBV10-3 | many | AIDTKGGLTDTQY
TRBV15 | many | ATSRDLGLNTEAF
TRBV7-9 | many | ASSKGTAGSDQETQY
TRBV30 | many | ACNLAGEQF
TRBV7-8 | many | ASSLRKGQF
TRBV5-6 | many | ASTPTSGISNEQF
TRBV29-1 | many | SVTRTGGSYGYT
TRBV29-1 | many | SVEDRGVSTDTQY
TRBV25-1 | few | ASSDRQGEVFNYGYT
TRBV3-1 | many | ASSQEAATRSYNEQF